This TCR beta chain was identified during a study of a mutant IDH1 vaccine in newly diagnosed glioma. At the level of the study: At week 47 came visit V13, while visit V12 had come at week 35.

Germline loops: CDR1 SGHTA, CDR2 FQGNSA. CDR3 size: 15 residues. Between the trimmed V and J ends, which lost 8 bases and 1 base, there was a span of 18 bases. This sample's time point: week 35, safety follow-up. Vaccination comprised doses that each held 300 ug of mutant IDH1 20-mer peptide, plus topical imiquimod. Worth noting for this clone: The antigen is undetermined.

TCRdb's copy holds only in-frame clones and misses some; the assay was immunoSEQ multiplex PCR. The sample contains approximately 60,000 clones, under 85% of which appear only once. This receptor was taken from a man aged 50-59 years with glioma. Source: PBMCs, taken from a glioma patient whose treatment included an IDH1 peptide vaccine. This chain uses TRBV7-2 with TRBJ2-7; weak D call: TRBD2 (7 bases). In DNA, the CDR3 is TGTGCCAGCTCCACTGAGGGGGGGGGATCCTACGAGCAGTACTTC. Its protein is CASSTEGGGSYEQYF. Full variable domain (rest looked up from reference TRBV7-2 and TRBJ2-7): GAGVSQSPSNKVTEKGKDVELRCDPISGHTALYWYRQSLGQGLEFLIYFQGNSAPDKSGLPSDRFSAERTGGSVSTLTIQRTQQEDSAVYLCASSTEGGGSYEQYFGPGTRLTVT.